This T cell receptor beta chain emerged from a study of T cell repertoires in cytomegalovirus infection. About the research overall: It was the public TCR beta signatures that indicated both CMV infection and matching HLA type.

TCRdb re-called the reads through MiXCR, storing one row per CDR3 protein. The data show fewer than 550,000 distinct CDR3 sequences, over 9% seen once. This clonotype was detected only a few times. The antigen is not known. Germline CDR1 is DFQATT and CDR2 is SNEGSKA (reference sequence). The CDR3 length is 14 residues. J lost 3 bases, V lost 1 base, and 4 bases had no gene match. Whole-study findings and limits: Dominant in the ex vivo response were TCR beta clonotypes restricted by HLA-C and specific for CMV. Identification of carriers of CMV plus the relevant HLA was performed using cumulative public TCR beta family frequency.

The sequence was obtained from a human donor in good health (CMV status not recorded). Some clones in this sample may be carry-over from other donors' samples. Sample: PBMCs. This rearrangement joins TRBV20-1 to TRBJ2-7; 9 bases line up with TRBD2. The CDR3 here is CSARGLAGVYEQYF. DNA for the CDR3: TGCAGTGCTAGAGGGTTAGCGGGGGTCTACGAGCAGTACTTC.